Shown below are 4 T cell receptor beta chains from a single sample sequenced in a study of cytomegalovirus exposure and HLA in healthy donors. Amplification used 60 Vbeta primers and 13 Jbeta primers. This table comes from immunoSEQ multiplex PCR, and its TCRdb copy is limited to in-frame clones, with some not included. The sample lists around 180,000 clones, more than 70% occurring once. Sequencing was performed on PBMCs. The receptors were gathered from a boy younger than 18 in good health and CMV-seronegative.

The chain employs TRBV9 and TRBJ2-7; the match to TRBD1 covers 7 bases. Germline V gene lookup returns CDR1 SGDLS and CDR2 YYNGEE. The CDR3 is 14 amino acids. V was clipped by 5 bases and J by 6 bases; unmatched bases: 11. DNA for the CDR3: TGTGCCAGCAGAACGCCACAGGGGATTGCCGAGCAGTACTTC. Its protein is CASRTPQGIAEQYF. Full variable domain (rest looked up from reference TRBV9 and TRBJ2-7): DSGVTQTPKHLITATGQRVTLRCSPRSGDLSVYWYQQSLDQGLQFLIQYYNGEERAKGNILERFSAQQFPDLHSELNLSSLELGDSALYFCASRTPQGIAEQYFGPGTRLTVT.

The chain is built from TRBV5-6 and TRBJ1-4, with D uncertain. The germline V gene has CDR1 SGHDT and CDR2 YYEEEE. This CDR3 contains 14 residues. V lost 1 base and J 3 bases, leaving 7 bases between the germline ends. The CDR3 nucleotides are TGTGCCAGCAGCTTGTTCGGTGCTAATGAAAAACTGTTTTTT. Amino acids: CASSLFGANEKLFF.

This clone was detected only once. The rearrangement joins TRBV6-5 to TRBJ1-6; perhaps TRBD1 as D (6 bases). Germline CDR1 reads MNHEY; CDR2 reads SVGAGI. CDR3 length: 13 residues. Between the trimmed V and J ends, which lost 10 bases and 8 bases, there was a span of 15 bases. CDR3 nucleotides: TGTGCCACCCGGACAGTTGGGGATTCACCCCTCCACTTT. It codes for CATRTVGDSPLHF.

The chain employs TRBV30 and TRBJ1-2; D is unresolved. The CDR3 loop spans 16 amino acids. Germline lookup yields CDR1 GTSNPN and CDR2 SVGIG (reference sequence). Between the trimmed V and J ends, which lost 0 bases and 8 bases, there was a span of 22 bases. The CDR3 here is CAWSVTLGRTLGGYTF. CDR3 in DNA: TGTGCCTGGAGTGTAACCCTCGGTCGCACCCTCGGGGGCTACACCTTC. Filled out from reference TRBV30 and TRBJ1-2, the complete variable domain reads SQTIHQWPATLVQPVGSPLSLECTVEGTSNPNLYWYRQAAGRGLQLLFYSVGIGQISSEVPQNLSASRPQDRQFILSSKKLLLSDSGFYLCAWSVTLGRTLGGYTFGSGTRLTVV.